The entry below describes one T cell receptor (beta chain). Germline V gene sequence: CDR1 SGHTA, CDR2 FQGNSA. This CDR3 spans 14 amino acids. The V end was cut by 1 base, the J end by 4 bases, with 10 bases between. The data belong to a study of response to subunit inactivated influenza vaccine. TCRdb used MiXCR to reprocess the RT-PCR reads, holding one entry per CDR3 protein. The table records 650,000 to 700,000 distinct CDR3 sequences, about 15% of them present only once. The chain employs TRBV7-2 and TRBJ2-5; D unclear. The specimen was PBMCs from blood, collected approximately 12 days after vaccination. This TCR came from a man in his fifties who received an inactivated influenza vaccine. CDR3 sequence: CASSLGMDRETQYF. CDR3 coding DNA: TGTGCCAGCAGCTTAGGTATGGACCGAGAGACCCAGTACTTC.